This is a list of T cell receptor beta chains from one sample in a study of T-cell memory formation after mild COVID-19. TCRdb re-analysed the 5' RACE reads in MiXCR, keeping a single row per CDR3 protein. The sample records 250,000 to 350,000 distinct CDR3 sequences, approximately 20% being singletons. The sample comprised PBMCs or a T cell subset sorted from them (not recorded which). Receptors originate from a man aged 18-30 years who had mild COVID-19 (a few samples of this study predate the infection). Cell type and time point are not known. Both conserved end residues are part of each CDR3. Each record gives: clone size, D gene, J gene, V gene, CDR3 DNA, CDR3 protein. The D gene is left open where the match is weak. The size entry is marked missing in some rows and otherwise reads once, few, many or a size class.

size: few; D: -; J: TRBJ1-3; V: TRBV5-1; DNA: TGCGCCAGCAGCTTGACAAGGAGCTCTGGAAACACCATATATTTT; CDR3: CASSLTRSSGNTIYF
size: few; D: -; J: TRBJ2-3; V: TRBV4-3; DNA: TGCGCCAGCAGCCAAGATGTCCTAGCAGATACGCAGTATTTT; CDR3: CASSQDVLADTQYF
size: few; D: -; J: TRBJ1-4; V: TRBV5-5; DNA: TGTGCCAGCAGCCGATCTGGACTGTTTGAAAAACTGTTTTTT; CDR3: CASSRSGLFEKLFF
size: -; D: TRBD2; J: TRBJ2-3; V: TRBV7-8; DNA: TGTGCCAGCAGCCGATCTCGGACTAGCGGGATCGTAGATACGCAGTATTTT; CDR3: CASSRSRTSGIVDTQYF
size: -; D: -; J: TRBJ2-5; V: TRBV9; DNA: TGTGCCAGCAGCGTCACTTTGACAGCCCAAGAGACCCAGTACTTC; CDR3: CASSVTLTAQETQYF
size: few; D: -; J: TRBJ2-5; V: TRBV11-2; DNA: TGTGCCAGCAGCGACGCCACAGGGTTGATCGAGACCCAGTACTTC; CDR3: CASSDATGLIETQYF
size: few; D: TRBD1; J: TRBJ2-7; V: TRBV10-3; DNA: TGTGCCATCAGTTCCCGGGACAGGGGCGAGCAGTACTTC; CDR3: CAISSRDRGEQYF
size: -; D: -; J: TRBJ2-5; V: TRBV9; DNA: TGTGCCAGCAGCGTTACCCCCGGGGGCCCCCGAGAGACCCAGTACTTC; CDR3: CASSVTPGGPRETQYF
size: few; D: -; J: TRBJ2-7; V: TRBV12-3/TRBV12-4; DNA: TGTGCCAGCAGTTTTCTCCACGAGCAGTACTTC; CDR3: CASSFLHEQYF
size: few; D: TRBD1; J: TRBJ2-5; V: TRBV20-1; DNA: TGCAGTGCAGCCGGGACAGGGGGCTTGGAGACCCAGTACTTC; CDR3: CSAAGTGGLETQYF